These 13 T cell receptor beta chains were sequenced from one sample in a study of cytotoxic CD8 clonotypes in ibrutinib-treated CLL. Data came from immunoSEQ multiplex PCR; TCRdb stores just in-frame clones and leaves some out. The sample holds approximately 300,000 clones, about 80% seen once. The input for sequencing was PBMCs, taken before ibrutinib treatment. All receptors derive from a human donor with chronic lymphocytic leukemia.

This clone was counted a few times. The rearrangement uses TRBV7-2 and TRBJ2-5, with TRBD1 as a possible D gene (5 bases). The CDR3 consists of 14 residues. The germline V and J ends were trimmed by 0 bases and 1 base, with 6 bases remaining between them. CDR1 is SGHTA and CDR2 is FQGNSA in the germline V gene. Here the CDR3 reads CASSLAGAQETQYF. The CDR3 DNA is TGTGCCAGCAGCTTAGCAGGGGCCCAAGAGACCCAGTACTTC. The whole variable domain, filled in from reference TRBV7-2 and TRBJ2-5, reads GAGVSQSPSNKVTEKGKDVELRCDPISGHTALYWYRQSLGQGLEFLIYFQGNSAPDKSGLPSDRFSAERTGGSVSTLTIQRTQQEDSAVYLCASSLAGAQETQYFGPGTRLLVL.

This clone was seen a single time. The chain uses TRBV11-2 and TRBJ2-2; the match to TRBD2 covers 15 bases. Germline CDR1 and CDR2: SGHAT and FQNNGV. The J segment lost 4 bases and the V segment lost 4 bases, leaving 4 bases of the junction unmatched. This CDR3 region has 17 residues. In DNA form, the CDR3 reads TGTGCCAGCAGCTGGGGACTAGCGGGAGGTCGCACCGGGGAGCTGTTTTTT. Encoded protein: CASSWGLAGGRTGELFF.

The chain joins TRBV5-1 to TRBJ2-1; 9 positions match TRBD2. The germline gives CDR1 SGHRS, CDR2 YFSETQ. V lost 4 bases, J lost 2 bases, and 7 bases stayed unmatched. The CDR3 sequence is 16 residues long. The CDR3 is CASSQQTSGTYNEQFF. The CDR3 coding sequence is TGCGCCAGCAGCCAACAGACTAGCGGTACCTACAATGAGCAGTTCTTC.

The rearrangement links TRBV30 to TRBJ2-3; 14 positions agree with TRBD2. Germline CDR1 GTSNPN, CDR2 SVGIG (reference sequence). V lost 2 bases and J lost 7; bases outside the gene matches: 2. This CDR3 comprises 14 residues. CDR3 nucleotide sequence: TGTGCCTGGAGTAGGACTAGCGGGAGGAATACGCAGTATTTT. Its protein product is CAWSRTSGRNTQYF.

The chain joins TRBV5-1 to TRBJ2-3; maybe TRBD2 (7 bases). With 5 bases removed from V and 6 bases from J, the gap between germline ends came to 13 bases. Per the germline V gene, CDR1 is SGHRS and CDR2 is YFSETQ. The CDR3 is made up of 13 amino acids. CDR3 protein: CASRLGGVDTQYF. In nucleotides, the CDR3 is TGCGCCAGCAGACTAGGGGGGGTTGATACGCAGTATTTT.

This clone was seen only once. This chain joins TRBV5-6 and TRBJ1-1; TRBD1 aligns across 8 bases. The CDR3 is 13 amino acids. Germline V gene lookup returns CDR1 SGHDT and CDR2 YYEEEE. V shed 3 bases and J 10 bases; nucleotides not matched to a gene: 8. DNA of the CDR3: TGTGCCAGCAGCTGGGACAGGCTCCCTGGAGCTTTCTTT. Translated: CASSWDRLPGAFF.

The chain uses TRBV5-1 and TRBJ2-6; D is uncertain. Germline CDR1 reads SGHRS; CDR2 reads YFSETQ. The CDR3 is 16 amino acids. Trimming took 0 bases from V and 0 from J, leaving 7 bases between them. CDR3 nucleotides: TGCGCCAGCAGCTTGGCGGCCGTCTCTGGGGCCAACGTCCTGACTTTC. This codes for CASSLAAVSGANVLTF.

This CDR3 reads CASSERSSGNTIYF. The CDR3 coding sequence is TGTGCCAGCAGTGAACGGAGTTCTGGAAACACCATATATTTT. V usage is TRBV25-1 and J usage is TRBJ1-3; the D is unclear. V dropped 2 bases and J dropped 1 base, with 6 bases sitting between them. The CDR3 length is 14 residues. Germline V gene data show CDR1 as MGHDK and CDR2 as SYGVNS. Full variable domain (missing parts from reference TRBV25-1 and TRBJ1-3): EADIYQTPRYLVIGTGKKITLECSQTMGHDKMYWYQQDPGMELHLIHYSYGVNSTEKGDLSSESTVSRIRTEHFPLTLESARPSHTSQYLCASSERSSGNTIYFGEGSWLTVV.

The J gene is TRBJ1-2, the V gene TRBV28; D is unresolved. CDR3 length equals 12 residues. Trimming left V 3 bases short and J 8 bases short, with 10 bases between. Germline V CDR1 and CDR2: MDHEN, SYDVKM. The CDR3 sequence: CASSFGPGGYTF. The CDR3 bases are TGTGCCAGCAGTTTTGGGCCGGGAGGCTACACCTTC.

The chain has TRBV14 and TRBJ2-1; D unclear. Trimming stripped 3 bases from V and 9 bases from J, with 9 bases between. The CDR3 is 12 amino acids. Germline V gene data show CDR1 as SGHDN and CDR2 as FVKESK. The CDR3 nucleotides read TGTGCCAGCAGCCATGCTGTGAGTGAGCAGTTCTTC. Its translation: CASSHAVSEQFF.

The chain joins TRBV5-4 to TRBJ2-6; possible D gene TRBD1, 6 bases. The CDR3 runs to 16 residues. V was clipped by 4 bases and J by 0 bases, with 11 bases between them. CDR1 and CDR2 (germline): SGHNT, YYREEE (reference sequence). This CDR3 reads CASSQGQNSGANVLTF. The CDR3 DNA reads as TGTGCCAGCAGCCAGGGACAAAACTCTGGGGCCAACGTCCTGACTTTC.

The CDR3 bases are TGTGCCTGGAGTGTCGGAGGGCACCTCTACGAGCAGTACTTC. Translating it yields CAWSVGGHLYEQYF. The chain is built from TRBV30 and TRBJ2-7; maybe TRBD2 (6 bases). Trimming took off 0 bases at V and 3 bases at J, with 12 bases between the two ends. The CDR3 has 14 residues. CDR1 and CDR2 from the germline V gene are GTSNPN and SVGIG (reference sequence). The full variable domain, its missing parts supplied by reference TRBV30 and TRBJ2-7, is SQTIHQWPATLVQPVGSPLSLECTVEGTSNPNLYWYRQAAGRGLQLLFYSVGIGQISSEVPQNLSASRPQDRQFILSSKKLLLSDSGFYLCAWSVGGHLYEQYFGPGTRLTVT.

The rearrangement links TRBV7-2 to TRBJ1-5, with a tentative D call TRBD1 (6 bases). The CDR3 sequence is 16 residues long. Germline assignment: CDR1 SGHTA and CDR2 FQGNSA. The V end was cut by 1 base, the J end by 4 bases, with 14 bases between. The CDR3 region has the DNA TGTGCCAGCAGCTTAGGGCAGGGGTGGGCAAATCAGCCCCAGCATTTT. Its translation: CASSLGQGWANQPQHF.